The sequence of this T cell receptor (beta chain) was determined in a study of blood T cells in healthy people across ages (dated by TCRdb to the mid-2010s). At the level of the whole study: Template switching captured roughly one uniquely barcoded TCR beta cDNA molecule per two T cells in model experiments. The study analyzed two additional independent replicas of 1 million unique cDNA reads from the same blood draw for two donors, one aged 18 to 30 and one aged 80 or older. The study measured age-related changes in TCR beta repertoire diversity using deep sequencing normalized with unique cDNA molecular identifiers. To avoid experimental bias, donors of different ages were spread randomly across the sequencing lanes. Four age groups were formed from the donors: young (average approximately 15 years), middle-aged (approximately 40), aged (more than 55) and long-lived (around 82). The full study reports these points: The CMV infection status of donors was not known, potentially confounding age-related changes in expanded clonotypes. Estimates of total diversity based on one million sequenced T cells were considered lower bounds and underestimates. Observed TCR beta diversity per million T cells fell roughly linearly with age, and a significant reduction was already apparent by age roughly 40. Compared with the aged group, the long-lived group had more naive CD4+ T cells, fewer expanded clones and increased TCR diversity, suggesting age selection. Conclusive comparison of naive and antigen-experienced compartments was prevented by the profiling of bulk unsorted PBMCs. Observed TCR beta diversity correlated strongly with the percentage of naive T cells measured by flow cytometry.

Library creation used 5' RACE. TCRdb lists the instrument as Illumina HiSeq 2500. A second PCR of roughly 6 to 11 cycles was run with a J-beta primer mix and a sample-barcoded 5' primer. A unique molecular identifier was introduced onto each TCR beta cDNA molecule by a template-switch 5' adaptor carrying 12 random nucleotides. At least 2.5 million CDR3-containing paired-end reads were obtained from each sample. First-strand cDNA synthesis was performed from all RNA using the Mint cDNA synthesis kit, with priming by a TRBC-specific oligonucleotide. After uracil-DNA glycosylase treatment, a first 18-cycle PCR used universal primers M1SS and BC2_uni_R on all cDNA. Per the source publication's procedure: For normalization, 1 million high-quality reads were randomly selected from each sample, with every read carrying a distinct molecular identifier. Reads with shared molecular identifiers were discarded instead of being binned into consensus sequences. CDR3 identification, clonotype clustering and error correction used MiTCR with a Q25 quality threshold and the strictest error-elimination algorithm. A nonparametric unseen species model with Euler transformation was used to estimate lower-bound total TCR beta diversity. Clones were called with MiXCR by TCRdb after fastp trimmed the public reads at Q25, and only in-frame beta chains were retained. Each CDR3 protein gets just one entry, which takes the most common genes and DNA from the rows behind it. The V and J calls were determined by TCRdb, not by the authors. Recorded for this sample are around 400,000 distinct CDR3 sequences; approximately 51% of them occurred a single time. The biggest ten clones account for about 54% of the sample.

This clonotype has only a few counts. Its antigen remains unidentified. The input lacks base qualities; no much larger clone sits a single base away. Systemically healthy Caucasian individuals from Russia, roughly 40 in total and aged about 6 to 95 years, were included as donors. Each donor gave ten milliliters of peripheral blood, collected into EDTA-treated Vacutainer tubes. Ficoll-Paque density-gradient centrifugation was used to isolate PBMCs, with at least 6.5 million per sample. Total RNA was extracted from PBMCs with Trizol reagent, with at least 5.5 micrograms obtained per sample. For every donor, an aliquot of PBMCs went through flow cytometry to measure the percentages of naive CD45RAhigh/CD27high T cells. V is clipped by 4 bases and J by 8 bases, and the sequence between their germline boundaries is 16 bases long. From the cysteine up to the phenylalanine, the CDR3 has a length of 14 residues. Left in the record is the CDR3 DNA by itself, 42 bases read in frame from the first base. CDR1 LGHNA and CDR2 YNFKEQ were looked up in the germline V gene.

The TCR was taken from a man aged 55-75 years in good health. Input material: blood. The sequence joins TRBV4-2 to TRBJ2-3, with no D gene named confidently. The nucleotide sequence is given as TGTGCCAGCAGCCCGGCGCTCGGCGCCGGTACGCAGTATTTT. Its translation is CASSPALGAGTQYF.